Given below is one TCR beta chain in context. Antigen unknown. The sample providers were healthy Caucasian people from Russia, aged roughly 6 to 90. For the second PCR, which ran for roughly 7 to 11 cycles, a sample-barcoded 5' primer and a J-beta primer mix were used. In TCRdb, the 5' RACE reads were re-called with MiXCR into one record per CDR3 protein. The profile shows about 900,000 distinct CDR3 sequences, 45% to 50% of them singletons. This entry is derived from a study of blood T cells in healthy people across ages. Study-level points and caveats: Per million T cells, the diversity of TCR beta decreased roughly linearly as age advanced. PBMCs were not sorted, which prevented a conclusive comparison of naive versus antigen-experienced cells.

The germline CDR1 and CDR2 sequences are MNHNY and SVGAGI (reference sequence). The CDR3 sequence is 16 residues long. Trimming took 5 bases from V and 0 from J; bases not matched to a gene: 4. This chain connects TRBV6-6 to TRBJ2-3; 11 bases are shared with TRBD2. The material sequenced was blood. This clonotype originated in a man aged 25 to 40 in good health. The CDR3 sequence is CASSDRTSGSTDTQYF. CDR3 DNA: TGTGCCAGCAGTGACCGGACTAGCGGGAGCACAGATACGCAGTATTTT.